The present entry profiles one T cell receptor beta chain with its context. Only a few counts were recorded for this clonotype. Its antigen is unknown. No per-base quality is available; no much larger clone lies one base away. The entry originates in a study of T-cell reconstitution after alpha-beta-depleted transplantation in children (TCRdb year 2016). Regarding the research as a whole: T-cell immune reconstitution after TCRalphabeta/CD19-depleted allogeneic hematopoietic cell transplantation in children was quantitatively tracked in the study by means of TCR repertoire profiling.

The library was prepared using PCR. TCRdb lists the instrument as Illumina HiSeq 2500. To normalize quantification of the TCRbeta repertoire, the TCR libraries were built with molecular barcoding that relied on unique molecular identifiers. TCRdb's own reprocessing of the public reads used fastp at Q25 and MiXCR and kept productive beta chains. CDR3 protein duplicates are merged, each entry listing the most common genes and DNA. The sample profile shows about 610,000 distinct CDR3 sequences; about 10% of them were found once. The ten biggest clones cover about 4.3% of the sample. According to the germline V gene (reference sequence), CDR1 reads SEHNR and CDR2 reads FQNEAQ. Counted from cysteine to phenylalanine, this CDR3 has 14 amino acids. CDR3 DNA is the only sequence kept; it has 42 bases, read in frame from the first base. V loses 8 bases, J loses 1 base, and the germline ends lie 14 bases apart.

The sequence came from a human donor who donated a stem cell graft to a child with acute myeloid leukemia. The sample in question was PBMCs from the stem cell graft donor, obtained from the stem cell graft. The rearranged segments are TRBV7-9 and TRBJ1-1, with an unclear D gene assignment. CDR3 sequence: CASQTWRQNTEAFF. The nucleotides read TGTGCCAGCCAAACCTGGAGGCAGAACACTGAAGCTTTCTTT. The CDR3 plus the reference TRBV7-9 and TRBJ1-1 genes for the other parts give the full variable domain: DTGVSQNPRHKITKRGQNVTFRCDPISEHNRLYWYRQTLGQGPEFLTYFQNEAQLEKSRLLSDRFSAERPKGSFSTLEIQRTEQGDSAMYLCASQTWRQNTEAFFGQGTRLTVV.